What follows are 32 T cell receptor beta chains derived from one specimen sequenced in a study of cytomegalovirus exposure and HLA in healthy donors (dated by TCRdb to about 2017). Libraries were built with the immunoSEQ multiplex PCR assay. A mixture of 60 forward primers for TCR Vbeta segments and 13 reverse primers for TCR Jbeta segments was used in the multiplex PCR. The immuneACCESS repertoire file appears here via TCRdb, limited to in-frame rearrangements. These files lack a portion of the clones; in checked studies, under half of the deficit traces to unresolved V genes, and the cause of the others is not known. For this sample there are fewer than 250,000 clones; about 82% appear just once. The ten largest make up about 3% of the sample. The sequenced material came from PBMCs. The receptor set was obtained from a man aged 25-45 years in good health and CMV-seronegative.

In this sample, this clone turned up once. The chain carries TRBV6-1 and TRBJ2-7; 7 bases align to TRBD1. V was clipped by 0 bases and J by 2 bases; unmatched bases: 10. CDR1 and CDR2 (germline): MNHNS, SASEGT. This CDR3 contains 17 residues. Here the CDR3 reads CASSEATGTATTYEQYF. CDR3 DNA sequence: TGTGCCAGCAGTGAAGCGACAGGGACAGCCACGACCTACGAGCAGTACTTC.

Note on this clone: Germline is not matched at one junction end, which may reflect a read error. The V and J genes are TRBV27 and TRBJ1-6; a possible D gene is TRBD1 (5 bases). The CDR3 is made up of 15 amino acids. In germline, CDR1 is MNHEY, CDR2 SMNVEV (reference sequence). The CDR3 region is CASNLRGAVNSPLHF. The CDR3 DNA is TGTGCCAGCAATTTACGTGGGGCAGTTAATTCACCCCTCCACTTT.

The chain employs TRBV19 and TRBJ2-3, with TRBD2 matching over 8 bases. The CDR3 has 15 residues. The germline V gene encodes CDR1 LNHDA and CDR2 SQIVND (reference sequence). Trimming removed 1 base from V and 8 bases from J; junction bases left unmatched: 8. This CDR3 is CASSIGSGMVGTQYF. In DNA form, the CDR3 reads TGTGCCAGTAGTATAGGTAGCGGGATGGTCGGTACGCAGTATTTT.

This clone was picked up one time. The chain couples TRBV28 to TRBJ2-1; possible D gene TRBD1, 7 bases. Germline V lookup: CDR1 MDHEN, CDR2 SYDVKM. V shed 3 bases and J shed 2 bases, with 11 bases lying between them. CDR3 length: 15 amino acids. The CDR3 reads CASSFGRGAYNEQFF. The CDR3 bases are TGTGCCAGCAGTTTCGGCAGGGGGGCCTACAATGAGCAGTTCTTC.

This clone was found a few times. The V and J genes are TRBV4-1 and TRBJ2-1, with TRBD2 identical over 11 bases. With 4 bases clipped from V and 9 bases from J, the junction kept 8 bases outside the gene matches. This CDR3 spans 15 amino acids. Germline V gene sequence: CDR1 MGHRA, CDR2 YSYEKL. The CDR3 bases are TGCGCCAGCAGCCGGATACTAGCGGGGGCTAGTGAGCAGTTCTTC. It specifies CASSRILAGASEQFF.

V is TRBV7-2 and J is TRBJ2-3; 11 bases line up with TRBD2. CDR3 size: 15 residues. Looked up from germline, CDR1 is SGHTA and CDR2 is FQGNSA. Unmatched junction bases numbered 4, after V lost 4 bases and J lost 4 bases. The CDR3 region has the DNA TGTGCCAGCAGCTCCACTAGCGGGGGCGCAGATACGCAGTATTTT. Protein: CASSSTSGGADTQYF.

The gene calls are TRBV7-2 and TRBJ2-5; 9 bases match TRBD2. With V trimmed by 4 bases and J by 5 bases, 2 bases remained unmatched. Per the germline V gene, CDR1 is SGHTA and CDR2 is FQGNSA. This CDR3 comprises 13 residues. DNA for the CDR3: TGTGCCAGCAGCTCAGGACTAGCGGAGACCCAGTACTTC. It is translated as CASSSGLAETQYF.

The V gene is TRBV9, the J gene TRBJ1-2; 10 bases line up with TRBD1. Germline assignment: CDR1 SGDLS and CDR2 YYNGEE. This CDR3 comprises 18 residues. The trim removed 2 bases at V and 1 base at J, leaving 11 bases unmatched. The CDR3 DNA is TGTGCCAGCAGCGTCTTCCCGGGACAGGGGACCCTTAACTATGGCTACACCTTC. Its protein product is CASSVFPGQGTLNYGYTF.

The genes are TRBV6-6 and TRBJ1-6; weak D call: TRBD1 (5 bases). V was cut by 2 bases and J by 8 bases, with 10 bases left in between. The CDR3 runs to 14 residues. Germline V gene data show CDR1 as MNHNY and CDR2 as SVGAGI (reference sequence). The CDR3 nucleotides read TGTGCCAGCAGTTACGGGCAGGGTTATTCACCCCTCCACTTT. It yields the protein CASSYGQGYSPLHF.

The chain recombines TRBV27 with TRBJ1-5; tentatively, D is TRBD1 (6 bases). Trimming stripped 6 bases from V and 3 bases from J, with 21 bases between. There are 17 residues in the CDR3. Germline values: CDR1 MNHEY, CDR2 SMNVEV (reference sequence). The CDR3 nucleotides are TGTGCCAGCAGGTCACTTCAGGGGAAGGGAAACAATCAGCCCCAGCATTTT. Amino acids: CASRSLQGKGNNQPQHF.

This clone was detected once. V is TRBV5-4 and J is TRBJ2-5; TRBD1 is a possible D gene (6 bases). The last part of the DNA fits TRBJ2-7 better; the J call may be wrong. Germline CDR1 reads SGHNT; CDR2 reads YYREEE (reference sequence). The CDR3 is 14 amino acids. The CDR3 is CASRTDSIPYEQYF. CDR3 bases: TGTGCCAGCAGAACGGACAGTATACCCTACGAGCAGTACTTC.

The V and J genes are TRBV5-1 and TRBJ2-7; TRBD2 might be the D (5 bases). The CDR3 totals 14 residues. The V gene's germline CDR1 is SGHRS and CDR2 YFSETQ. V shed 0 bases and J shed 6 bases, with 13 bases lying between them. The CDR3 DNA follows: TGCGCCAGCAGCTTGGTAGAAACCGGAGGCGAGCAGTACTTC. Protein product: CASSLVETGGEQYF.

The CDR3 sequence is CASRLGRETQYF. DNA of the CDR3: TGTGCCAGCAGGCTAGGTCGAGAGACCCAGTACTTC. The chain carries TRBV25-1 and TRBJ2-5, with D uncertain. Germline V CDR1 and CDR2: MGHDK, SYGVNS. Trimming removed 6 bases at V and 4 bases at J, with 9 bases between. The CDR3 loop spans 12 amino acids. The whole variable domain, remainder taken from reference TRBV25-1 and TRBJ2-5, is EADIYQTPRYLVIGTGKKITLECSQTMGHDKMYWYQQDPGMELHLIHYSYGVNSTEKGDLSSESTVSRIRTEHFPLTLESARPSHTSQYLCASRLGRETQYFGPGTRLLVL.

This rearrangement joins TRBV27 to TRBJ1-4; D possibly corresponds to TRBD1 (5 bases). CDR1 MNHEY and CDR2 SMNVEV come from the germline V gene (reference sequence). The V end lost 3 bases, the J end lost 4 bases, and 15 bases lay between the germline ends. This CDR3 has 16 amino acids. CDR3 in amino acids: CASSFLPGMGNEKLFF. CDR3 nucleotides: TGTGCCAGCAGTTTCCTCCCAGGGATGGGTAATGAAAAACTGTTTTTT.

The V gene is TRBV6-6, the J gene TRBJ2-1; D is unclear. The germline gives CDR1 MNHNY, CDR2 SVGAGI (reference sequence). CDR3 length: 11 amino acids. V was pared by 2 bases and J by 15 bases, with 11 bases between. CDR3 sequence reads: CASSYKLEVFF. The DNA for the CDR3 is TGTGCCAGCAGTTACAAGTTAGAGGTGTTCTTC.

CDR3 in DNA: TGTGCCAGCAGTTCATCTGGGACAGGGGGGTACGAGCAGTACTTC. Translated, it gives CASSSSGTGGYEQYF. The rearrangement uses TRBV28 and TRBJ2-7, with 11 bases that match TRBD1. CDR1 and CDR2 from the germline V gene are MDHEN and SYDVKM. V shed 4 bases and J 4 bases; nucleotides not matched to a gene: 6. This CDR3 is 15 amino acids long.

V is TRBV5-5 and J is TRBJ1-6, with 7 bases fitting TRBD1. This CDR3 has 13 residues. Germline assignment: CDR1 SGHKS and CDR2 YYEKEE (reference sequence). Germline trimming cut 2 bases from V and 14 bases from J; bases unmatched to any gene: 7. The CDR3 reads CASSFDDGTALHF. CDR3 coding DNA: TGTGCCAGCAGCTTTGATGACGGGACAGCCCTCCACTTT. The complete variable domain, with remaining parts taken from reference TRBV5-5 and TRBJ1-6, reads DAGVTQSPTHLIKTRGQQVTLRCSPISGHKSVSWYQQVLGQGPQFIFQYYEKEERGRGNFPDRFSARQFPNYSSELNVNALLLGDSALYLCASSFDDGTALHFGNGTRLTVT.

This clone appeared a single time. V and J are TRBV4-1 and TRBJ1-2; D remains unclear. CDR1 is MGHRA, CDR2 YSYEKL, per germline. The CDR3 totals 17 residues. Trimming took 0 bases from V and 4 from J, leaving 18 bases between them. The CDR3 nucleotides read TGCGCCAGCAGCCAAGAGGCCCCCGGTGGGAGTCTCTATGGCTACACCTTC. Its protein product is CASSQEAPGGSLYGYTF.

V gene TRBV4-2 combines with J gene TRBJ2-7, with D maybe TRBD2 (6 bases). The CDR3 length is 17 residues. Trimming shortened V by 0 bases and J by 6 bases, and 21 bases separated the two germline ends. Per germline, CDR1 LGHNA and CDR2 YNFKEQ. This chain's CDR3 is CASSQEGLSLKGSEQYF. In DNA, the CDR3 is TGTGCCAGCAGCCAAGAGGGACTGAGCCTCAAGGGGTCCGAGCAGTACTTC.

This clone was observed a single time. J is TRBJ2-3 and V is TRBV2; TRBD1 agrees at 7 bases. Trimming took 4 bases from V and 5 from J; bases not matched to a gene: 9. The germline gives CDR1 SNHLY, CDR2 FYNNEI. The CDR3 is 15 amino acids. This CDR3 is CASSVILRTGDTQYF. In nucleotides, the CDR3 is TGTGCCAGCAGTGTTATCCTCCGGACAGGAGATACGCAGTATTTT.

V gene TRBV6-1 combines with J gene TRBJ1-5; D is uncertain. The germline V gene encodes CDR1 MNHNS and CDR2 SASEGT. Deletions cut 4 bases from V and 4 bases from J, with 8 bases between. This CDR3 is 13 amino acids long. CDR3 DNA: TGTGCCAGCAGTGTAGAAGTTAATCAGCCCCAGCATTTT. Residues: CASSVEVNQPQHF.

The chain joins TRBV2 to TRBJ2-7, with 7 bases matching TRBD2. The CDR3 loop spans 16 amino acids. CDR1 is SNHLY, CDR2 FYNNEI, per germline. V gave up 4 bases and J gave up 0 bases; unmatched junction bases: 9. The CDR3, as DNA: TGTGCCAGCAGTGGTTGGGGCGGGGGAAACTCCTACGAGCAGTACTTC. Translating it yields CASSGWGGGNSYEQYF.

The chain uses TRBV28 and TRBJ1-2; weak D call: TRBD1 (6 bases). The CDR3 spans 12 residues. Trimming took 8 bases from V and 7 from J, leaving 14 bases between them. Germline V gives CDR1 MDHEN, CDR2 SYDVKM. CDR3: CASGLTGGGYTF. In nucleotides, the CDR3 is TGTGCCAGCGGACTGACAGGAGGTGGCTACACCTTC.

The chain joins TRBV7-2 to TRBJ1-1, with D maybe TRBD1 (5 bases). The length of the CDR3 is 15 residues. The V end was cut by 1 base, the J end by 2 bases, with 11 bases between. Per germline, CDR1 SGHTA and CDR2 FQGNSA. CDR3: CASSLVGVSNTEAFF. The CDR3 nucleotides read TGTGCCAGCAGCTTAGTAGGGGTGTCTAACACTGAAGCTTTCTTT.

Points on this clone: Other DNA variants within this sample encode the same CDR3. This rearrangement joins TRBV7-8 to TRBJ1-2; TRBD1 is a possible D gene (6 bases). The CDR3 sequence is 15 residues long. Trimming took off 1 base at V and 6 bases at J, with 15 bases between the two ends. Per germline, CDR1 SGHVS and CDR2 FQNEAQ. The DNA of the CDR3 is TGTGCCAGCAGCTTAGAAGGTTACAGGGTTGATGGCTACACCTTC. Translation: CASSLEGYRVDGYTF.

The chain uses TRBV15 and TRBJ1-2, with 9 positions matching TRBD1. The germline V gene encodes CDR1 LNHNV and CDR2 YYDKDF (reference sequence). There are 13 residues in the CDR3. V shed 5 bases and J 8 bases; nucleotides not matched to a gene: 6. The CDR3 region has the DNA TGTGCCACCAGCCAAGGGACAGGGTACGGCTACACCTTC. It translates to CATSQGTGYGYTF.

This clone was detected only once. The rearrangement joins TRBV9 to TRBJ2-7, with TRBD2 identical over 14 bases. Trimming cost V 4 bases and J 4 bases; bases outside gene matches: 7. The CDR3 contains 16 residues. Looked up from germline, CDR1 is SGDLS and CDR2 is YYNGEE. The CDR3 nucleotides read TGTGCCAGCAGCCCGACTAGCGGGGGGGCCTATTACGAGCAGTACTTC. Residues: CASSPTSGGAYYEQYF.

This chain connects TRBV28 to TRBJ2-5, with TRBD2 identical over 7 bases. The germline V gene has CDR1 MDHEN and CDR2 SYDVKM. The CDR3 consists of 15 residues. The J segment lost 2 bases and the V segment lost 3 bases, leaving 6 bases of the junction unmatched. The CDR3 nucleotides are TGTGCCAGCAGTTTTCCTAGCGGTCCTCAAGAGACCCAGTACTTC. This gives the protein CASSFPSGPQETQYF. The full variable domain, with the rest looked up from reference TRBV28 and TRBJ2-5, is DVKVTQSSRYLVKRTGEKVFLECVQDMDHENMFWYRQDPGLGLRLIYFSYDVKMKEKGDIPEGYSVSREKKERFSLILESASTNQTSMYLCASSFPSGPQETQYFGPGTRLLVL.

Only a few counts were recorded for this clone. The genes are TRBV7-9 and TRBJ1-4; TRBD1 matches at 7 bases. The CDR3 spans 15 residues. V lost 6 bases to trimming and J lost 5 bases; unmatched junction nucleotides: 9. The germline gives CDR1 SEHNR, CDR2 FQNEAQ (reference sequence). Here the CDR3 reads CASRPRQGVNEKLFF. The CDR3 coding sequence is TGTGCCAGCAGGCCCCGACAGGGCGTAAATGAAAAACTGTTTTTT.

Only one count was recorded for this clone. V gene TRBV1 combines with J gene TRBJ2-7; TRBD1 is the table's D call, not checked against the DNA. TRBV1 is described as a pseudogene. This CDR3 is 16 amino acids long. CDR3 protein: CTSSQETPGQGCEQYF. The CDR3 DNA reads TGCACCAGCAGCCAAGAAACCCCCGGCCAGGGGTGCGAGCAGTACTTC.

CDR3 nucleotide sequence: TGTGCCAGCAGTCTTACTGGACAGGGTGGGACCCAGTACTTC. It translates to CASSLTGQGGTQYF. The rearrangement uses TRBV7-2 and TRBJ2-5, with TRBD1 matching 8 bases. The CDR3 contains 14 residues. The germline gives CDR1 SGHTA, CDR2 FQGNSA. V lost 6 bases to trimming and J lost 7 bases; unmatched junction nucleotides: 10.

This clone was observed a handful of times. The chain uses TRBV4-1 and TRBJ2-7, with 9 bases fitting TRBD1. The V gene end was trimmed by 2 bases and the J gene end by 1 base; junction bases not matched to a gene: 6. Germline assignment: CDR1 MGHRA and CDR2 YSYEKL. The CDR3 has 16 amino acids. The CDR3 DNA is TGCGCCAGCAGCCAAACCGGGACAGGGAGGTCCTACGAGCAGTACTTC. As protein: CASSQTGTGRSYEQYF.